A single sample is the source of the 5 T cell receptor beta chains below, sequenced in a study of cytomegalovirus exposure and HLA in healthy donors. PCR employed 60 Vbeta and 13 Jbeta primers. Sequencing was performed with immunoSEQ multiplex PCR; in TCRdb, only in-frame clones are kept and a portion is missing. This repertoire shows around 130,000 clones, approximately 86% found once; its top ten account for 1.5% to 2%. Sample: PBMCs. The receptors shown here come from a boy aged 5-17 years in good health and CMV-seronegative.

V gene TRBV2 combines with J gene TRBJ2-1; TRBD2 matches at 9 bases. Germline V gene sequence: CDR1 SNHLY, CDR2 FYNNEI. Trimming cost V 8 bases and J 8 bases; bases outside gene matches: 10. The CDR3 is made up of 14 amino acids. In nucleotides, the CDR3 is TGTGCCAGCGAAGGCGGGGGGGCATCCCATGAGCAGTTCTTC. Amino acid sequence: CASEGGGASHEQFF.

V and J are TRBV7-2 and TRBJ1-6; the D gene is possibly TRBD1 (5 bases). The V end was cut by 1 base, the J end by 5 bases, with 12 bases between. CDR1 is SGHTA, CDR2 FQGNSA, per germline. The CDR3 consists of 16 residues. This CDR3 is CASSLGGGGHNSPLHF. Written as DNA, the CDR3 is TGTGCCAGCAGCTTAGGGGGGGGAGGCCATAATTCACCCCTCCACTTT.

This CDR3 reads CASSLPGVDTDTQYF. The DNA for the CDR3 is TGCGCCAGCAGCTTGCCAGGGGTCGACACAGATACGCAGTATTTT. The genes are TRBV5-1 and TRBJ2-3, with D tentatively TRBD1 (6 bases). Trimming pared 1 base from V and 2 bases from J, leaving 11 bases between. The CDR3 runs to 15 residues. The germline CDR1 and CDR2 sequences are SGHRS and YFSETQ. Full variable domain (missing parts from reference TRBV5-1 and TRBJ2-3): KAGVTQTPRYLIKTRGQQVTLSCSPISGHRSVSWYQQTPGQGLQFLFEYFSETQRNKGNFPGRFSGRQFSNSRSEMNVSTLELGDSALYLCASSLPGVDTDTQYFGPGTRLTVL.

The chain carries TRBV7-3 and TRBJ2-1; 7 bases map to TRBD1. V trimming: 5 bases; J trimming: 1 base; junction bases outside the gene matches: 8. The length of the CDR3 is 16 residues. CDR1 SGHTA and CDR2 FQGTGA come from the germline V gene. The CDR3 spells CASSHDPTGSYNEQFF. CDR3 DNA: TGTGCCAGCAGCCACGACCCGACAGGGTCCTACAATGAGCAGTTCTTC.

This chain joins TRBV18 and TRBJ2-7, with unresolved D. Germline CDR1 KGHSH, CDR2 LQKENI. The V gene lost 3 bases and the J gene lost 5 bases, with 8 bases spanning the gap. CDR3 size: 12 residues. The CDR3 DNA is TGTGCCAGCTCACCTATGTCGGACGAGCAGTACTTC. Translating gives CASSPMSDEQYF.